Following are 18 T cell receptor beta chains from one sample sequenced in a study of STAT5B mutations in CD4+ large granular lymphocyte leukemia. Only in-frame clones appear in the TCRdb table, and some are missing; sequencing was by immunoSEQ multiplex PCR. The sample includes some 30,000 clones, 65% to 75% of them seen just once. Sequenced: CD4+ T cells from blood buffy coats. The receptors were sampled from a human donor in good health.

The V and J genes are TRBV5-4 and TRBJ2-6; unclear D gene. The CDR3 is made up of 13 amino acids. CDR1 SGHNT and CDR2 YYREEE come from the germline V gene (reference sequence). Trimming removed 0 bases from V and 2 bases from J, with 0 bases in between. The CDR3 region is CASSLAGANVLTF. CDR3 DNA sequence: TGTGCCAGCAGCTTGGCTGGGGCCAACGTCCTGACTTTC.

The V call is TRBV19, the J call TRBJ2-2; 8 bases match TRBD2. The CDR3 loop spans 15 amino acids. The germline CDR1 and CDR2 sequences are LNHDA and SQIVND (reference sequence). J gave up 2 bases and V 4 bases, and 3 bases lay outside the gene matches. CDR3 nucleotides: TGTGCCAGTAGTAAACTAGCGGTTAACACCGGGGAGCTGTTTTTT. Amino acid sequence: CASSKLAVNTGELFF.

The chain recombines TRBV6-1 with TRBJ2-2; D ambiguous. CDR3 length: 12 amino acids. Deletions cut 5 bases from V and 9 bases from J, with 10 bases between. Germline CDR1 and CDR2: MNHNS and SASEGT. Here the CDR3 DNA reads TGTGCCAGCAGTCGTAGTTCCAGGGAGCTGTTTTTT. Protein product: CASSRSSRELFF.

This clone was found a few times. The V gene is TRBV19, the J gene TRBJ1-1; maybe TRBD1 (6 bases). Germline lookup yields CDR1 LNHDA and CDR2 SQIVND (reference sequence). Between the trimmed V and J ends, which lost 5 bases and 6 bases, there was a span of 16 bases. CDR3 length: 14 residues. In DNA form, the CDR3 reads TGTGCCAGTAGTGTCCCACAGGGCAACGCTGAAGCTTTCTTT. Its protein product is CASSVPQGNAEAFF.

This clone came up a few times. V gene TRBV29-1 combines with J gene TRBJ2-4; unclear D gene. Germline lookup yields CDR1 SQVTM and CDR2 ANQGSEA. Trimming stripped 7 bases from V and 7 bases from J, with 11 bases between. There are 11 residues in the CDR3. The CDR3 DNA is TGCAGCGCACGCCTTAAGAACATTCAGTACTTC. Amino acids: CSARLKNIQYF.

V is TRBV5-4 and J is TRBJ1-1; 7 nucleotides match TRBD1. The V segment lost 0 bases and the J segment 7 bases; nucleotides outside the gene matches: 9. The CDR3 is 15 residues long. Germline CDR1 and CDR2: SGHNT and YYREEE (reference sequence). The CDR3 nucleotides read TGTGCCAGCAGCTTGGAAGGGGGCCAAGGATTTGAAGCTTTCTTT. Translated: CASSLEGGQGFEAFF. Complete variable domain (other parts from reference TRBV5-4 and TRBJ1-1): ETGVTQSPTHLIKTRGQQVTLRCSSQSGHNTVSWYQQALGQGPQFIFQYYREEENGRGNFPPRFSGLQFPNYSSELNVNALELDDSALYLCASSLEGGQGFEAFFGQGTRLTVV.

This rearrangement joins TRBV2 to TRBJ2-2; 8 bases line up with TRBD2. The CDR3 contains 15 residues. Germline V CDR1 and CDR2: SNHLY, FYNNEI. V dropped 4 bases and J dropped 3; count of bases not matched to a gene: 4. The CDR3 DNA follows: TGTGCCAGCAGTGTAGGAGCGGGAGACACCGGGGAGCTGTTTTTT. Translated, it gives CASSVGAGDTGELFF.

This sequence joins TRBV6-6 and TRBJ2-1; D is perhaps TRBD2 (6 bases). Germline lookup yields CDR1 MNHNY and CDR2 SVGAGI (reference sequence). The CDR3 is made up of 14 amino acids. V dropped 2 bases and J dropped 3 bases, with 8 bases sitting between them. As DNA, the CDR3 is TGTGCCAGCAGTTACGGCGGGGACTACAATGAGCAGTTCTTC. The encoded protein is CASSYGGDYNEQFF.

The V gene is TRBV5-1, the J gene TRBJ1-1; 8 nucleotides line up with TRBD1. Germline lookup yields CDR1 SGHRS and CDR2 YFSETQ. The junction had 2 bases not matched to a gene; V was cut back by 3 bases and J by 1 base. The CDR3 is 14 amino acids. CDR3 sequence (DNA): TGCGCCAGCAGCTCGGGACAGGAGAACACTGAAGCTTTCTTT. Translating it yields CASSSGQENTEAFF.

This chain's CDR3 is CASTGQTQETQYF. Here the CDR3 DNA reads TGCGCCAGCACGGGACAGACTCAAGAGACCCAGTACTTC. This chain uses TRBV10-2 with TRBJ2-5; 7 bases line up with TRBD1. Germline V gene lookup returns CDR1 WSHSY and CDR2 SAAADI. The CDR3 length is 13 residues. V was clipped by 7 bases and J by 2 bases; unmatched bases: 4.

The CDR3 reads CASSSSPDDNEQFF. In DNA form, the CDR3 reads TGTGCCAGCAGTTCTAGCCCTGACGACAATGAGCAGTTCTTC. This chain uses TRBV27 with TRBJ2-1, with TRBD2 as a possible D gene (5 bases). Trimming removed 4 bases at V and 5 bases at J, with 12 bases between. The CDR3 covers 14 residues. Germline CDR1 MNHEY, CDR2 SMNVEV (reference sequence).

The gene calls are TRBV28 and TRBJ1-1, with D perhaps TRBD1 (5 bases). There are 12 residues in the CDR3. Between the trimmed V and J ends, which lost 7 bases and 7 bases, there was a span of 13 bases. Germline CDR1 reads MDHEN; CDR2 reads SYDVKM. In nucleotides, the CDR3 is TGTGCCAGCAAAGACAACAGGATTGAAGCTTTCTTT. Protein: CASKDNRIEAFF.

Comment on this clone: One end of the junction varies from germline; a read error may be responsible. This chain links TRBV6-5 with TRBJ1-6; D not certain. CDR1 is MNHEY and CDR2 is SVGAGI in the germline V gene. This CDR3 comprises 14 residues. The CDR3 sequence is CASSDSGSFEPLHF. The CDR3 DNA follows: TGTGCCAGCAGTGACTCGGGGTCGTTTGAACCCCTCCACTTT.

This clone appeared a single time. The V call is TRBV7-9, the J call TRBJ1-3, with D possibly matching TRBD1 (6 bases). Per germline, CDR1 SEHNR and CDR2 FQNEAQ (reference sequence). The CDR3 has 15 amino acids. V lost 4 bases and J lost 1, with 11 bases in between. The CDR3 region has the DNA TGTGCCAGCAGCTCCTACAGGGATTCTGGAAACACCATATATTTT. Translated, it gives CASSSYRDSGNTIYF.

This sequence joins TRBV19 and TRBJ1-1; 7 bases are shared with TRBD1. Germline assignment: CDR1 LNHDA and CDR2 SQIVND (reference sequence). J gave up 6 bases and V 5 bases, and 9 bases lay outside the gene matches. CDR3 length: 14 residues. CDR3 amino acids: CASSVGQVGAEAFF. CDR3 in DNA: TGTGCCAGTAGTGTTGGACAGGTCGGGGCTGAAGCTTTCTTT.

CDR3 sequence (DNA): TGTGCCAGCAGGCCCACCGGGTACAATCAGCCCCAGCATTTT. Its protein product is CASRPTGYNQPQHF. V and J are TRBV19 and TRBJ1-5; D is undetermined. V lost 9 bases and J lost 3, with 15 bases in between. The CDR3 spans 14 residues. Germline lookup yields CDR1 LNHDA and CDR2 SQIVND (reference sequence).

The CDR3 bases are TGTGCCACATCGGCGGGGCAGAGAGGCTACACCTTC. This sequence encodes CATSAGQRGYTF. The V call is TRBV28, the J call TRBJ1-2, with D possibly being TRBD1 (5 bases). Trimming pared 10 bases from V and 8 bases from J, leaving 17 bases between. The CDR3 runs to 12 residues. From germline, CDR1 is MDHEN and CDR2 SYDVKM.

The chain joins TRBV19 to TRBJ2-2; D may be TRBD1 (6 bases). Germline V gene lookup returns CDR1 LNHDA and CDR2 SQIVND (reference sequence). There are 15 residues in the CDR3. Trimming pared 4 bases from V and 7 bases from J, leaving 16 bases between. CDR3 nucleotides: TGTGCCAGTAGTACGAACAGGGCACTGGGCGGGGAGCTGTTTTTT. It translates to CASSTNRALGGELFF.